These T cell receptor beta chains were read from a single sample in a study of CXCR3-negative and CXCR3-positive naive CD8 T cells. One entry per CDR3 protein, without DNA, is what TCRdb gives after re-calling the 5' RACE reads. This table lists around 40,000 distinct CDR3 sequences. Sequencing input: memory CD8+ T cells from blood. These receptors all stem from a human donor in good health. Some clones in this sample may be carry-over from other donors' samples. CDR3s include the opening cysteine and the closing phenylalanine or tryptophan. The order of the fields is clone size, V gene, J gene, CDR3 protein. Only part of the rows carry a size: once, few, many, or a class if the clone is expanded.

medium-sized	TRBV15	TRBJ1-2	CATRAQRDRSNYGYTF
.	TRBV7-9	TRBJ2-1	CASSLGSTGNEQFF
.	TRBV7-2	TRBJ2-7	CASSLAGGAREQYF
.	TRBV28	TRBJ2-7	CASKLRDRGYEQYF
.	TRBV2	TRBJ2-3	CASSEAGAPVTDTQHF
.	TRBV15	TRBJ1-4	CATSSSRRLEKLFF
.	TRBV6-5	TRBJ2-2	CASSPEGAGELFF
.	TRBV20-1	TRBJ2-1	CSARDPQAGDYNEQFF
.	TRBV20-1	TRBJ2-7	CSARDLYEQYF
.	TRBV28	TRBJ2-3	CASSFRPSYGVFSDTQYF
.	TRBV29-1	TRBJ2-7	CSVEMAGGNYEQYF
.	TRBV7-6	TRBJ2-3	CASSWSTDTQYF
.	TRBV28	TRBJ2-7	CASGQGYEQYF
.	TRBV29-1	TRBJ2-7	CSVPREGALYEQYF
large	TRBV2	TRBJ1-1	CASRRSRNAEAFF
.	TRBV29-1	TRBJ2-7	CSVLAETYEQYF
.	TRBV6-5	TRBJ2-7	CASSGEEGPSPYEQYF
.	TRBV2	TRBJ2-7	CASSAAALNEQYF
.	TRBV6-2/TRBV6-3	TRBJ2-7	CASSYSKLDTYEQYF
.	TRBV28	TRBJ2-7	CASTTWGGNEQYF
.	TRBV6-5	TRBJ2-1	CASSTGTSLNEQFF
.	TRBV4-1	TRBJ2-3	CASSQEGGTDTQYF
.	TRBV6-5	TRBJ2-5	CASSYSWTSGGTREETQYF
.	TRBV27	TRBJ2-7	CASSLLGGNYEQYF
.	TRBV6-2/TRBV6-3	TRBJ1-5	CASSFPPDRAQPQHF
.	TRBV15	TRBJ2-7	CATSSDLAGAYEQYF
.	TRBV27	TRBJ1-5	CASSSSIRNQPQHF
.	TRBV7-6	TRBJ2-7	CASSTRALGGDTAYEQYF
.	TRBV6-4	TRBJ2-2	CASSDTNAGELFF
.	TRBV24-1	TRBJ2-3	CATSDRAGNTQYF
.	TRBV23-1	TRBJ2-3	CASSQSGASTDTQYF
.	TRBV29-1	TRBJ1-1	CSVAYLGNPNNTEAFF
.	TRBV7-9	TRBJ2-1	CASSFGSSGDEQFF
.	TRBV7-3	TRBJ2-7	CASSLTNRDEQYF
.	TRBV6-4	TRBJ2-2	CASSPTMGSDTGELFF
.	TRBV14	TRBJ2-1	CASSKAGGGIYNEQFF
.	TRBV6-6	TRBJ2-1	CASSYHSSVNEQFF
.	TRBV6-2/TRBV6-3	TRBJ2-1	CASSSSGGAVDEQFF
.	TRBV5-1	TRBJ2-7	CASRSGSSYEQYF
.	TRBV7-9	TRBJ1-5	CASSPFRDSNQPQHF
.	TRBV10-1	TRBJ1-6	CASSEGQGASPLHF
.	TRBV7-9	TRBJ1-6	CASSSDEGSSYNSPLHF
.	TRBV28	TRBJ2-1	CASSARFDNEQFF
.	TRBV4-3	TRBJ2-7	CASSQDSAGEKSEQYF
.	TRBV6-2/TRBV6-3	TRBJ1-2	CASSFEGAIYGYTF
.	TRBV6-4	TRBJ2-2	CASSDSGTGELFF
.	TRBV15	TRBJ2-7	CATSFDRGEQYF
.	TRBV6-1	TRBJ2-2	CASKSGAGELFF
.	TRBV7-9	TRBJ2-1	CASSPQSGIHYNEQFF
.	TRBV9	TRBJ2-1	CASSVYGGQSYNEQFF
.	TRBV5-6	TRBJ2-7	CASSVEGGWYEQYF
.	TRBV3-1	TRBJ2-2	CASSQRPDRVETGELFF
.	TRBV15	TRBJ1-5	CATSTDRGSNQPQHF